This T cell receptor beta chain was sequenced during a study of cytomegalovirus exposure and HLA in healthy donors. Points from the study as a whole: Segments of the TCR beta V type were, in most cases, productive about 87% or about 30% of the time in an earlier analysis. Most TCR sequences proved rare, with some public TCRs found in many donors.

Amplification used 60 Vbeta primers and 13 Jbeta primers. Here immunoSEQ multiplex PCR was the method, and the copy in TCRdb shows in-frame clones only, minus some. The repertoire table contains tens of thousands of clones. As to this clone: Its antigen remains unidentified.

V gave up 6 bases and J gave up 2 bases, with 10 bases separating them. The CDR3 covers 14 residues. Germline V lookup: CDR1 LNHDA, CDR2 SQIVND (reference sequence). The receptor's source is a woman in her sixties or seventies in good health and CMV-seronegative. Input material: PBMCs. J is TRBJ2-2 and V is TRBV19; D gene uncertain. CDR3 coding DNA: TGTGCCAGTAGGCAGCGAGGCAACACCGGGGAGCTGTTTTTT. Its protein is CASRQRGNTGELFF.